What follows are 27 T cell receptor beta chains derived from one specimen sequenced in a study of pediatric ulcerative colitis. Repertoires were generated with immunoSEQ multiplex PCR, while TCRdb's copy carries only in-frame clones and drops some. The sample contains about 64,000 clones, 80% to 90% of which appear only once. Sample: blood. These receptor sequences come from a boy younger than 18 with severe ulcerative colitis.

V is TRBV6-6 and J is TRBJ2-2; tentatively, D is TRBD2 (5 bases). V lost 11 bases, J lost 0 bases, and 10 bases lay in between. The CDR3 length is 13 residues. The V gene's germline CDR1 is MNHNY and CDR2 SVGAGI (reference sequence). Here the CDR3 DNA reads TGTGCCTCGTCTAGCCCGAACACCGGGGAGCTGTTTTTT. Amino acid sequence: CASSSPNTGELFF.

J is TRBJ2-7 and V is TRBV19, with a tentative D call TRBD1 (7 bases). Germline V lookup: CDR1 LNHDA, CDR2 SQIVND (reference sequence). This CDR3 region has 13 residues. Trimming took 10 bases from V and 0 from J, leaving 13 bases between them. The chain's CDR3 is CATGGTASYEQYF. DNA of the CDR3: TGTGCCACCGGCGGGACAGCCTCCTACGAGCAGTACTTC.

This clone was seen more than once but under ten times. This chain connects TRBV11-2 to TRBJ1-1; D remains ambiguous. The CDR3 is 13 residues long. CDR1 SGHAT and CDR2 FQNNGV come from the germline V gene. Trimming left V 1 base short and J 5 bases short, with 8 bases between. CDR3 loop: CASSLVLGTEAFF. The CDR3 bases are TGTGCCAGCAGCTTAGTATTGGGGACTGAAGCTTTCTTT.

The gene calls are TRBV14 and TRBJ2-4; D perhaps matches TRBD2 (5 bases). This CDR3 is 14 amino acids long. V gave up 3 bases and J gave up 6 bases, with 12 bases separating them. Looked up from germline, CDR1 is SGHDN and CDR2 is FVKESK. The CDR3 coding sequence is TGTGCCAGCAGCCATATGAGGGTGTCAAACATTCAGTACTTC. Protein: CASSHMRVSNIQYF.

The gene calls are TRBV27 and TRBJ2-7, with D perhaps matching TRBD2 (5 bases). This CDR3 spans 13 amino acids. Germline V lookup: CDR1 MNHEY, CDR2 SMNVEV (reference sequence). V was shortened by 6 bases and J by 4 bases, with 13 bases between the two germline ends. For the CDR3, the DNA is TGTGCCAGCAGGGACCCTCGGGGATACGAGCAGTACTTC. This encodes CASRDPRGYEQYF.

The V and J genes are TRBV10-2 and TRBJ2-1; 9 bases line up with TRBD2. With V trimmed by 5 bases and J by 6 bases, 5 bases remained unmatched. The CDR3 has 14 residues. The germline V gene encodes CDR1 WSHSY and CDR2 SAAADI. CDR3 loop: CASSQAGGVNEQFF. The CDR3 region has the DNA TGCGCCAGCAGTCAAGCGGGAGGTGTCAATGAGCAGTTCTTC.

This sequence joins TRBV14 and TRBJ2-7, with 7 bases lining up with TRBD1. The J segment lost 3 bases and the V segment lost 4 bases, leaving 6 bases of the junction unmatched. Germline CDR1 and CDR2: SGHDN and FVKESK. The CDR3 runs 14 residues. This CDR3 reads CASSPLGQYYEQYF. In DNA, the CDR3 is TGTGCCAGCAGCCCTTTGGGACAGTACTACGAGCAGTACTTC.

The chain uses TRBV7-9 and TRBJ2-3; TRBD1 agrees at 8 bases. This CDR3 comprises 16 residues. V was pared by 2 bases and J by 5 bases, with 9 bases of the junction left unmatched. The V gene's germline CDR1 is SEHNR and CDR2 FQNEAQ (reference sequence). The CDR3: CASSLLSRGQEDTQYF. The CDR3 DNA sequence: TGTGCCAGCAGCTTACTATCCAGGGGGCAGGAAGATACGCAGTATTTT. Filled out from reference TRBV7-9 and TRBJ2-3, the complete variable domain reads DTGVSQNPRHKITKRGQNVTFRCDPISEHNRLYWYRQTLGQGPEFLTYFQNEAQLEKSRLLSDRFSAERPKGSFSTLEIQRTEQGDSAMYLCASSLLSRGQEDTQYFGPGTRLTVL.

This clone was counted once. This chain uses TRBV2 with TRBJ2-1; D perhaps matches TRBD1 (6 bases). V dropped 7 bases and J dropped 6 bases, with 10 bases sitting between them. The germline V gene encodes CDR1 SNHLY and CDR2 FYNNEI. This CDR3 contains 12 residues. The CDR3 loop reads CASKGTLNEQFF. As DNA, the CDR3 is TGTGCCAGCAAAGGGACACTCAATGAGCAGTTCTTC.

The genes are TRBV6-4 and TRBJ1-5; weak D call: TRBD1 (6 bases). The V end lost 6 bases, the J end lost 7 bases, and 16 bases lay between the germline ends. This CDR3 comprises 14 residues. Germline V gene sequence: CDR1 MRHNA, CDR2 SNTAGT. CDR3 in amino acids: CASSDTGMRQPQHF. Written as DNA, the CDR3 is TGTGCCAGCAGCGACACAGGGATGAGGCAGCCCCAGCATTTT.

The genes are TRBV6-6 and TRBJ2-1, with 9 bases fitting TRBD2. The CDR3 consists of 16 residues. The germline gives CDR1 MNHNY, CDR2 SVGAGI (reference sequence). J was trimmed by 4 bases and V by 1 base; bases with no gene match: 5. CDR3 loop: CASSYFWREGYNEQFF. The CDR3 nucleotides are TGTGCCAGCAGTTACTTTTGGCGGGAGGGATACAATGAGCAGTTCTTC.

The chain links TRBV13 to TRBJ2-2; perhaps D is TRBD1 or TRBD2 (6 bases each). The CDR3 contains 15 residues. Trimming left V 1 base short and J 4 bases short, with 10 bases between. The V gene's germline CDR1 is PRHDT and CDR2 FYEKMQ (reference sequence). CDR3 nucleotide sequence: TGTGCCAGCAGCTTAGTTGGAGGGGGCACCGGGGAGCTGTTTTTT. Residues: CASSLVGGGTGELFF.

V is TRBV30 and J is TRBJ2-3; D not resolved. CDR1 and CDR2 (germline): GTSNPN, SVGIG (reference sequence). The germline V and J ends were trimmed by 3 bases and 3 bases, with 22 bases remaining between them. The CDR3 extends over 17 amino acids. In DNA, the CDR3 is TGTGCCTGGAGCTACGGCGCCGAAGGGCTAGGGACAGATACGCAGTATTTT. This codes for CAWSYGAEGLGTDTQYF.

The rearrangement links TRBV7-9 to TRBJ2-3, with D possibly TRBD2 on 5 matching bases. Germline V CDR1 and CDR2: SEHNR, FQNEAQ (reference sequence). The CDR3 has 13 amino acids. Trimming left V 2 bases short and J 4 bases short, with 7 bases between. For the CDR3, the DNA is TGTGCCAGCAGCTTAACTAGAGCAGATACGCAGTATTTT. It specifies CASSLTRADTQYF.

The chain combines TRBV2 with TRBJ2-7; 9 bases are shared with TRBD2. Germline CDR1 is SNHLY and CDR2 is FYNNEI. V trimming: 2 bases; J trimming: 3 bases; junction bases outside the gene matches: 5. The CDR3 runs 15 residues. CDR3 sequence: CASSERSGGYYEQYF. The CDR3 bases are TGTGCCAGCAGTGAAAGGAGCGGGGGGTACTACGAGCAGTACTTC.

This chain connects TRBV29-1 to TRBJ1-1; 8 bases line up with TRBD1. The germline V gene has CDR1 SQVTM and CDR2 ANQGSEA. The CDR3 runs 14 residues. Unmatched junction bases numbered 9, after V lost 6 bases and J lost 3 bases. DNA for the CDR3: TGCAGCGTCCCAAGGACAGGGTCGGACACTGAAGCTTTCTTT. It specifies CSVPRTGSDTEAFF.

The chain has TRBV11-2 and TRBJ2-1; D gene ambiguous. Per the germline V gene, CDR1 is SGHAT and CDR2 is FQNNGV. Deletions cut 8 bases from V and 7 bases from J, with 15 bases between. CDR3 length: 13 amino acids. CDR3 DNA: TGTGCCAGCTGTCTTTTTGCCACTAATGAGCAGTTCTTC. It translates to CASCLFATNEQFF. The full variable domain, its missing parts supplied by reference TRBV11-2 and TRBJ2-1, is EAGVAQSPRYKIIEKRQSVAFWCNPISGHATLYWYQQILGQGPKLLIQFQNNGVVDDSQLPKDRFSAERLKGVDSTLKIQPAKLEDSAVYLCASCLFATNEQFFGPGTRLTVL.

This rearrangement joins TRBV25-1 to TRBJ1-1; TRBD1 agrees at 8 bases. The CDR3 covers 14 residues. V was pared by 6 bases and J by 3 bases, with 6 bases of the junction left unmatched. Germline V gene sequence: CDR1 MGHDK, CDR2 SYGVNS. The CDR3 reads CASSAGGADTEAFF. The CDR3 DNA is TGTGCCAGCAGCGCAGGGGGCGCGGACACTGAAGCTTTCTTT.

The CDR3 DNA follows: TGTGCCAGCAGTGTGTATAGCGGGAGCACCGGGGAGCTGTTTTTT. The encoded protein is CASSVYSGSTGELFF. The chain employs TRBV2 and TRBJ2-2, with 9 bases that match TRBD2. From germline, CDR1 is SNHLY and CDR2 FYNNEI. This CDR3 is 15 amino acids long. The V segment lost 4 bases and the J segment 4 bases; nucleotides outside the gene matches: 4.

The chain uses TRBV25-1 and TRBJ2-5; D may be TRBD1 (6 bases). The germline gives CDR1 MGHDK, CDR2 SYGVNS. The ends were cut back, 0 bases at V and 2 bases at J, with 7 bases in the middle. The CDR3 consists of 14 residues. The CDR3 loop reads CASSEYTGQETQYF. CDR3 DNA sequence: TGTGCCAGCAGTGAATACACAGGGCAAGAGACCCAGTACTTC.

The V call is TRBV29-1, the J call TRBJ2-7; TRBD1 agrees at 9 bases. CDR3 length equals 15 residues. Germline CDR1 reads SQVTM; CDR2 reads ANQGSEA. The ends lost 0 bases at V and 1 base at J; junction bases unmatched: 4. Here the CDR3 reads CSVEERGQGSYEQYF. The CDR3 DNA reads TGCAGCGTTGAAGAGAGGGGACAGGGATCCTACGAGCAGTACTTC.

CDR3: CASSGGTGFYEQYF. The CDR3 nucleotides are TGTGCCAGTAGTGGCGGGACAGGGTTCTACGAGCAGTACTTC. V gene TRBV19 combines with J gene TRBJ2-7; 9 nucleotides line up with TRBD1. CDR1 LNHDA and CDR2 SQIVND come from the germline V gene (reference sequence). With V trimmed by 5 bases and J by 3 bases, 5 bases remained unmatched. CDR3 size: 14 residues.

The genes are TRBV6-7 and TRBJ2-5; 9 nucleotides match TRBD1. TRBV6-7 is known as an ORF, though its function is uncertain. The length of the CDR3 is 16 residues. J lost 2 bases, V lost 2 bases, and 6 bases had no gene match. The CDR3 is CASSYRPGTGQETQYF. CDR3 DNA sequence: TGTGCCAGCAGTTACCGTCCCGGGACAGGGCAAGAGACCCAGTACTTC.

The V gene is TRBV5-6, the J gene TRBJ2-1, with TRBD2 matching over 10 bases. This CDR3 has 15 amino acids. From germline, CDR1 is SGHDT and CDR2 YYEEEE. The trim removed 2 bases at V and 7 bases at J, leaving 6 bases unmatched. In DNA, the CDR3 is TGTGCCAGCAGCTTAGGGACTAGCGTAGATAATGAGCAGTTCTTC. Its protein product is CASSLGTSVDNEQFF. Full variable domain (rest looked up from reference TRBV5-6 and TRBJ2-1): DAGVTQSPTHLIKTRGQQVTLRCSPKSGHDTVSWYQQALGQGPQFIFQYYEEEERQRGNFPDRFSGHQFPNYSSELNVNALLLGDSALYLCASSLGTSVDNEQFFGPGTRLTVL.

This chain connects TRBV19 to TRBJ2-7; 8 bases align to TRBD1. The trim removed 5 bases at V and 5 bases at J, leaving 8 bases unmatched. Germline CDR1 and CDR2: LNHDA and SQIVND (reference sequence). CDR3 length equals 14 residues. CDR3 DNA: TGTGCCAGTAGTCCCGGACAGGGAAGGAACGAGCAGTACTTC. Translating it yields CASSPGQGRNEQYF.

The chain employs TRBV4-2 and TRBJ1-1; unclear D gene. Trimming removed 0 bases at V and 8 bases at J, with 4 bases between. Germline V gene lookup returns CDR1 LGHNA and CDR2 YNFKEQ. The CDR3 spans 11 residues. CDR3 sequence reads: CASSQEREAFF. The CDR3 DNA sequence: TGTGCCAGCAGCCAAGAGCGGGAAGCTTTCTTT.

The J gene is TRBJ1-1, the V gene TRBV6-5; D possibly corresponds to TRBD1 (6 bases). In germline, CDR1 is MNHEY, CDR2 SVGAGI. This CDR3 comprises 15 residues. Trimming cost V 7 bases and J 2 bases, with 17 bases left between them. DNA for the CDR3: TGTGCCAGCACAAGAGGGGGACAAGTTAACACTGAAGCTTTCTTT. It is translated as CASTRGGQVNTEAFF.